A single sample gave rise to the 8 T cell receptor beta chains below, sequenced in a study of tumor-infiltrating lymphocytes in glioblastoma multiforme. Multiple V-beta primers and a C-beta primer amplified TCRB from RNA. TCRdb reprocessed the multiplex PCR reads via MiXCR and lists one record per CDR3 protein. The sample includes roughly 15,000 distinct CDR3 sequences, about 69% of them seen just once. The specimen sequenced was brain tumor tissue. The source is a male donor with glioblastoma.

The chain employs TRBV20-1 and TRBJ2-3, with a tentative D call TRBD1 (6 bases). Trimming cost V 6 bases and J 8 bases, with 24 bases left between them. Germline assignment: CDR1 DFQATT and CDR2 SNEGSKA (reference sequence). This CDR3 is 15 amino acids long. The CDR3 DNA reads TGCAGTGCCCTACGGACAGTGACGACCTTTAGTACGCAGTATTTT. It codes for CSALRTVTTFSTQYF.

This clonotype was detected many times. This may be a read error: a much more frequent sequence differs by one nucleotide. The CDR3 coding sequence is TGCGCCTGCAGCGCTACCGGGACAGGAACCTACGAGCAGTACTTC. It specifies CACSATGTGTYEQYF. This chain connects TRBV4-1 to TRBJ2-7; the match to TRBD1 covers 8 bases. Germline V gene sequence: CDR1 MGHRA, CDR2 YSYEKL. This CDR3 is 15 amino acids long.

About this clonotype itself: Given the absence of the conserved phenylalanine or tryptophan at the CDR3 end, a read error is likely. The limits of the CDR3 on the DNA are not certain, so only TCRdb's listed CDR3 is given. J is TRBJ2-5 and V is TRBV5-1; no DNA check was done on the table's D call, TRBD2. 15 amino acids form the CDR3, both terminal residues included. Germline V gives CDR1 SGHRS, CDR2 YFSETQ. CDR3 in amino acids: CASSLGLAGGQKEYS.

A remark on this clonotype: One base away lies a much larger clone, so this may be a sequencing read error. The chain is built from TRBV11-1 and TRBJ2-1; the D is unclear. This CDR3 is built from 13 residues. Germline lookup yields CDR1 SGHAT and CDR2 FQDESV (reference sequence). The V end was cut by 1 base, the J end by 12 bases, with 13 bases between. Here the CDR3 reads CASSLGRWFGQFF. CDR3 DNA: TGTGCCAGCAGCTTAGGCCGCTGGTTTGGGCAGTTCTTC. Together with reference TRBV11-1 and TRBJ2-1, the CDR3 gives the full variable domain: EAEVAQSPRYKITEKSQAVAFWCDPISGHATLYWYRQILGQGPELLVQFQDESVVDDSQLPKDRFSAERLKGVDSTLKIQPAELGDSAMYLCASSLGRWFGQFFGPGTRLTVL.

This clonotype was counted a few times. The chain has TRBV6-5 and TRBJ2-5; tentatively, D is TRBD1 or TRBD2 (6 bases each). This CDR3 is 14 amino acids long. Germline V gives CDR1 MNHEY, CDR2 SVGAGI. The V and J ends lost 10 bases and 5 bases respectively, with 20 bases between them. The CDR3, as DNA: TGTGCCATCAGAAAACAGGGAGGTCAGGAGACCCAGTACTTC. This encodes CAIRKQGGQETQYF.

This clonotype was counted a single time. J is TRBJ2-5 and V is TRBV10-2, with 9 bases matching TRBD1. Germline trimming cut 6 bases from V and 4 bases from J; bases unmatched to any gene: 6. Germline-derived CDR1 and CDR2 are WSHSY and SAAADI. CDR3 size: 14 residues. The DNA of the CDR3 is TGCGCCAGCAGGCATAACAGGGGGCGAGAGACCCAGTACTTC. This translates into CASRHNRGRETQYF.

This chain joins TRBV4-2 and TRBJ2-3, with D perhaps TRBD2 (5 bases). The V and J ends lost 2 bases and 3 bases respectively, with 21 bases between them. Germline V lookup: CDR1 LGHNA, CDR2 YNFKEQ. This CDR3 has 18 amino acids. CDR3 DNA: TGTGCCAGCAGCCAATGTAGCGTGAGGGCGCGAAGGACAGATACGCAGTATTTT. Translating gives CASSQCSVRARRTDTQYF.

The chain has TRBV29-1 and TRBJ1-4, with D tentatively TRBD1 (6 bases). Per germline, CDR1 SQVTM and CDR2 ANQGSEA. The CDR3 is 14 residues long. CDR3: CIVGTRGTNEKLFF. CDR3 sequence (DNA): TGCATCGTCGGGACAAGGGGGACTAATGAAAAACTGTTTTTT.